The sequence of this T cell receptor (beta chain) was determined in a study of metastatic and nonmetastatic thyroid tumors (dated by TCRdb to 2018 to 2020). In terms of the full investigation: Repertoires from peripheral blood and from tumor or nodule tissue samples of malignant and benign thyroid patients were compared. The investigation overall reported the following: TCR beta diversity was reported as significantly higher in malignant tumors than in benign nodules, in both blood and tumor samples.

No treatment had been received by any patient before thyroid surgery. Using T-cell receptor beta sequencing, the study looked back at clinical samples from patients collected from about 2011 to 2018. Trimming leaves V shorter by 3 bases and J shorter by 6 bases, with the junction holding 14 bases beyond the gene matches. CDR1 DFQATT and CDR2 SNEGSKA were looked up in the germline V gene (reference sequence). Inclusive of the bounding cysteine and phenylalanine, the CDR3 is 17 residues long. Only the CDR3 DNA is retained, 51 bases long and in frame from the first base. Concerning this clone itself: The antigen this receptor binds is unknown. Per-base qualities were not stored, and no clone one base away is much larger.

The library was obtained by PCR. Sequenced on an Illumina HiSeq 4000. High-throughput sequencing was used to profile the CDR3 region of the TCR beta-chain in every patient. The authors' pipeline ran thus. Drawing on CDR3 differences between clinicopathological groups, the researchers built a classifier meant to tell apart patients with distant-metastatic papillary thyroid cancer. The Shannon index was used to assess repertoire diversity, and the Morisita-Horn index was used to assess tumor-blood repertoire similarity. TCRdb trimmed the raw reads at Q25, called clones with MiXCR and kept productive beta chains. The V and J calls and clone size are TCRdb's, not the authors'. The sample yields tens of thousands of clones; roughly a quarter were counted once. The ten largest clones capture 8% to 10% of the sample.

The receptor was derived from a female donor with papillary thyroid cancer or a benign thyroid nodule (not recorded which). Some clones in this sample may be carry-over from other donors' samples. This sequence uses TRBV20-1 and TRBJ2-1, with 10 bases matching TRBD2. The sample comprised blood. The DNA sequence reads TGCAGTGCTAGGGGTTGGACTAGCGGAATCTTAAGCAATGAGCAGTTCTTC. It encodes CSARGWTSGILSNEQFF.